Below, one TCR beta chain is given with its context. Which antigen it targets is not known. No base quality information exists; no much larger clone differs at one position. One collaborating source in Seattle enrolled patients while the patients were actively infected and followed the patients over time throughout the course of disease. Each collaborating institution followed its own protocols to collect whole blood in K2EDTA tubes. For TCRbeta analysis, collaborators shipped samples in one of three forms: frozen whole blood, isolated PBMCs, or DNA extracted from either of those sample types. The data stem from a study of blood T cell repertoires in COVID-19 (dated by TCRdb to the early 2020s). About the study as a whole: Samples covering the acute and convalescent phases of COVID-19 were provided by collaborators in the United States, Italy and Spain. The material from the prospective study consisted of cDNA or gDNA derived from T cells, B-cell-depleted T cells, or PBMCs. Subjects who had been exposed to COVID-19, were actively infected with it, or had recovered from it provided the deeply sampled blood TCRbeta repertoires that made up the dataset. A freely available public database, intended as a resource for researchers studying the immune response to SARS-CoV-2, is where the repertoires were released. Samples came from the ongoing ImmuneRACE study (first 160 participants) plus 1,254 subjects from 6 global collaborators. Sample metadata almost always included a de-identified subject ID, COVID-19 status, age in years and sex. HLA class I and class II types, where available, came from metadata supplied by the sample provider rather than from assay-based typing.

General study outcomes and caveats: Clinical and demographic metadata were provided uncurated, with the amount varying by source and participant.

CDR1 and CDR2 are read off the germline V gene as SGHRS and YFSETQ. From its cysteine to its phenylalanine, the CDR3 spans 17 amino acids. Of all the DNA, just the CDR3 is kept, 51 bases in frame from base 1. V has 0 bases trimmed and J has 3 bases trimmed; junction bases matching no gene number 11. TCRbeta CDR3 regions were amplified from genomic DNA using the immunoSEQ Assay, a bias-controlled multiplex PCR. Per the original workflow: Nucleated cell counts per sample were estimated from amplification of reference gene primers within the assay. To quantify the absolute abundance of each unique TCRbeta CDR3 rearrangement, sequence reads were collapsed and filtered. Productive Simpson clonality was computed per sample as the square root of Simpson's diversity index over productive rearrangements. The source is immuneACCESS, and TCRdb retained only in-frame sequences with V and J called. Part of the clones is not carried over; for the studies checked, unresolved V genes explain less than half of this, and the remainder is unexplained. From that table come the V and J calls and clone size; the DNA was used to work out D and trimming. A total of over 150,000 clones appear in this sample, 70% to 90% of them only once. 15% to 20% of the sample comes from the top ten.

The sequenced sample was peripheral blood. This clonotype originated in a man aged 45 to 65 with COVID-19, enrolled during active disease. The chain is assembled from TRBV5-1 and TRBJ2-7, with 8 junctional bases fitting TRBD2. The CDR3: CASSLAWDGRGIYEQYF. The bases read TGCGCCAGCAGCTTGGCTTGGGACGGGAGGGGGATCTACGAGCAGTACTTC.